The 5 T cell receptor beta chains listed next were all sequenced from one sample in a study of T-cell reconstitution after alpha-beta-depleted transplantation in children (dated by TCRdb to the mid-2010s). Receptors were amplified or captured by PCR. The data were produced on an Illumina HiSeq 2500. TCR libraries were prepared with molecular barcoding, using unique molecular identifiers to normalize TCRbeta repertoire quantification. TCRdb handled the public reads itself, with Q25 trimming in fastp and clone calling in MiXCR, and kept productive beta chains. Duplicate CDR3 protein sequences are folded into a single record with the most common DNA and genes. Here the sample has 250,000 to 400,000 distinct CDR3 sequences; approximately 23% occur a single time. The top ten clones comprise 9.5% to 13% of the sample. This specimen's treatment or condition label, per the study, means: allogeneic hematopoietic cell transplantation with graft depleted of TCRalphabeta T cells and CD19 B cells.

The sequencing used PBMCs, mostly from graft donor cells, collected 180 days after TCRalphabeta/CD19-depleted stem cell transplant. Every receptor here comes from a male patient aged 5 to 17 who had a stem cell transplant for acute lymphoblastic leukemia, so the T cells may come from the graft donor.

This clonotype showed up many times. The chain employs TRBV10-3 and TRBJ2-7; 11 nucleotides agree with TRBD2. The V gene end was trimmed by 8 bases and the J gene end by 3 bases; junction bases not matched to a gene: 6. There are 14 residues in the CDR3. CDR1 and CDR2 from the germline V gene are ENHRY and SYGVKD. The CDR3, as DNA: TGTGCCATCGGGACTAGCGGCAGGAACTACGAGCAGTACTTC. Protein product: CAIGTSGRNYEQYF.

This clonotype is medium-sized within its sample. This rearrangement joins TRBV5-1 to TRBJ2-2; unclear D gene. V lost 4 bases to trimming and J lost 0 bases, with 10 bases between them. The CDR3 totals 15 residues. Germline-derived CDR1 and CDR2 are SGHRS and YFSETQ. CDR3 in amino acids: CASSPRSTNTGELFF. The DNA of the CDR3 is TGCGCCAGCAGCCCTAGGTCTACGAACACCGGGGAGCTGTTTTTT.

This clonotype appeared a few times. This chain uses TRBV5-1 with TRBJ2-5; 7 bases match TRBD2. CDR3 size: 15 residues. Per the germline V gene, CDR1 is SGHRS and CDR2 is YFSETQ. The junction had 7 bases not matched to a gene; V was cut back by 4 bases and J by 1 base. The CDR3 sequence is CASSISSGGQETQYF. The CDR3 region has the DNA TGCGCCAGCAGCATATCTAGCGGAGGCCAAGAGACCCAGTACTTC.

This clonotype was counted between two and nine times. The chain recombines TRBV12-3 or TRBV12-4 with TRBJ2-1; tentative D call: TRBD1 (6 bases). Trimming stripped 3 bases from V and 4 bases from J, with 7 bases between. The CDR3 loop spans 13 amino acids. For the CDR3, the DNA is TGTGCCAGCAGTTTTGGACAGTACAATGAGCAGTTCTTC. This gives the protein CASSFGQYNEQFF.

The table lists this clonotype with a few counts. The chain couples TRBV20-1 to TRBJ2-3, with a possible D match to TRBD1 (5 bases). This CDR3 is 12 amino acids long. The ends were cut back, 6 bases at V and 10 bases at J, with 17 bases in the middle. Germline V CDR1 and CDR2: DFQATT, SNEGSKA (reference sequence). In nucleotides, the CDR3 is TGCAGTGCAATACCAAGGGGAACCCCGCAGTATTTT. It yields the protein CSAIPRGTPQYF.